The T cell receptor (beta chain) under discussion was sequenced for a study of control samples from healthy donors and cancer patients. Generated by immunoSEQ multiplex PCR, the TCRdb table keeps only in-frame clones and is missing some. The sample consists of about 86,000 clones, about 89% of them appearing once. Germline values: CDR1 LNHNV, CDR2 YYDKDF (reference sequence). V gave up 0 bases and J gave up 5 bases, with 14 bases separating them. The CDR3 has 16 amino acids. The rearrangement uses TRBV15 and TRBJ1-5; a possible D gene is TRBD1 (5 bases). The receptor comes from a woman in her 50s with colorectal cancer. The sample taken for sequencing was PBMCs. CDR3 loop: CATSRDRGAGHQPQHF. The CDR3 DNA sequence: TGTGCCACCAGCAGAGATAGAGGGGCCGGCCATCAGCCCCAGCATTTT.